The source of this T cell receptor (beta chain) is a study of blood T cell repertoires in COVID-19. Study as a whole: Italy, Spain and the United States were the sources of the convalescent and acute COVID-19 samples. T cells, B-cell-depleted T cells, or PBMCs supplied cDNA or gDNA.

V gave up 5 bases and J gave up 9 bases; unmatched junction bases: 5. This CDR3 has 12 residues. Profiling relied on immunoSEQ multiplex PCR, and the TCRdb table lists in-frame clones only, not all of them. Altogether under 200,000 clones are present, roughly 86% being singletons, with the ten largest covering less than 3.5%. The sequenced sample consisted of peripheral blood. The clonotype originates from an elderly woman with COVID-19, enrolled during active disease. The chain combines TRBV12-3 or TRBV12-4 with TRBJ2-3; 7 bases are shared with TRBD2. The CDR3 DNA reads as TGTGCCAGCAGTCTACCAGCGGGGACGCAGTATTTT. This encodes CASSLPAGTQYF.